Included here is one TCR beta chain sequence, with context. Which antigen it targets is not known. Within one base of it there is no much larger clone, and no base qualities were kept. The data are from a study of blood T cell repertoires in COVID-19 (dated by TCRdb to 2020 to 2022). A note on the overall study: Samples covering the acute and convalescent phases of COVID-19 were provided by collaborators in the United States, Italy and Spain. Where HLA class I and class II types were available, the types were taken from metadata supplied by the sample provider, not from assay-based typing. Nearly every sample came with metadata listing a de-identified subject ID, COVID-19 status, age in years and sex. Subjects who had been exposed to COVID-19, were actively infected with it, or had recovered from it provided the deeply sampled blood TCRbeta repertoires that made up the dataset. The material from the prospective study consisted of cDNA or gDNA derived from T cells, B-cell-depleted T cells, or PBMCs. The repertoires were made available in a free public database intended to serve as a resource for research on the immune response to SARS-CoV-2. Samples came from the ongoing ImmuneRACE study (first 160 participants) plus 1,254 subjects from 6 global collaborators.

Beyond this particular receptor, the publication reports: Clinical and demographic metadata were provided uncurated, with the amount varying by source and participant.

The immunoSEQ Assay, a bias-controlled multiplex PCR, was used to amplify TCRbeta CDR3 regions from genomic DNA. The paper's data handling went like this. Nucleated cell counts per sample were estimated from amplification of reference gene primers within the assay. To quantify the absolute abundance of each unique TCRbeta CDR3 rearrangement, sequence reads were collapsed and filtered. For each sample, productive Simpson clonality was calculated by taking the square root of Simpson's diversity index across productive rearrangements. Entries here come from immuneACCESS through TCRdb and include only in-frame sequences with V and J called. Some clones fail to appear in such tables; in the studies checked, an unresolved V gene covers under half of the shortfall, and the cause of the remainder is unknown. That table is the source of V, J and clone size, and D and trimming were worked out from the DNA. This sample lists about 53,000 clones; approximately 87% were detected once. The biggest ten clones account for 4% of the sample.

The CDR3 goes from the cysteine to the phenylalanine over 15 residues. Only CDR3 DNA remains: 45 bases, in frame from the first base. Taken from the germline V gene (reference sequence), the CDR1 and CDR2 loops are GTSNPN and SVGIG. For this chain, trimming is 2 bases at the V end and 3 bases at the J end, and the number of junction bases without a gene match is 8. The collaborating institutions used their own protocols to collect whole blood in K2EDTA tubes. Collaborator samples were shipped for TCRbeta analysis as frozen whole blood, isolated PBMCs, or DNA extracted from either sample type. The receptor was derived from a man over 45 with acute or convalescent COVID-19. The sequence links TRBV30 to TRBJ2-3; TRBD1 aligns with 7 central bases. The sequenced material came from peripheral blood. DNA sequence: TGTGCCTGGAGTAAGGGGGCTAGACCAACAGATACGCAGTATTTT. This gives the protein CAWSKGARPTDTQYF.